The 30 T cell receptor beta chains below were found in one sample sequenced in a study of blood T cell repertoires in COVID-19. Some clones are missing from TCRdb's copy, which holds only in-frame ones; the method was immunoSEQ multiplex PCR. The table lists around 250,000 clones, about 82% of them singletons. Sequencing input: peripheral blood. The receptors derive from a man in his fifties with active or convalescent COVID-19.

V usage is TRBV28 and J usage is TRBJ1-5; 8 nucleotides agree with TRBD1. Per the germline V gene, CDR1 is MDHEN and CDR2 is SYDVKM. This CDR3 has 17 residues. J gave up 1 base and V 3 bases, and 8 bases lay outside the gene matches. The CDR3, as DNA: TGTGCCAGCAGTTTGGTTTCAGGGGGCCAGAGCAATCAGCCCCAGCATTTT. Translating it yields CASSLVSGGQSNQPQHF.

The J gene is TRBJ2-5, the V gene TRBV5-1; D is possibly TRBD2 (5 bases). Between the trimmed V and J ends, which lost 0 bases and 5 bases, there was a span of 14 bases. The germline V gene encodes CDR1 SGHRS and CDR2 YFSETQ. The CDR3 covers 15 residues. This CDR3 is CASSLAGSNGETQYF. Here the CDR3 DNA reads TGCGCCAGCAGCTTGGCGGGGAGTAATGGCGAGACCCAGTACTTC.

The chain joins TRBV27 to TRBJ1-4; 11 positions match TRBD1. The CDR3 totals 13 residues. J lost 6 bases, V lost 8 bases, and 2 bases had no gene match. CDR1 MNHEY and CDR2 SMNVEV come from the germline V gene (reference sequence). The DNA for the CDR3 is TGTGCCAGCTCGGGACAGGGGGATGAAAAACTGTTTTTT. Translated: CASSGQGDEKLFF.

The CDR3 loop reads CASSPTGTGNRGQFF. The CDR3 coding sequence is TGTGCCAGCAGCCCGACCGGGACAGGGAACCGTGGGCAGTTCTTC. V and J are TRBV7-2 and TRBJ2-1; 9 bases agree with TRBD1. Germline-derived CDR1 and CDR2 are SGHTA and FQGNSA. This CDR3 comprises 15 residues. After removal of 5 bases from V and 12 bases from J, the junction contained 14 bases not matched to a gene.

The J gene is TRBJ2-3, the V gene TRBV18; 8 bases map to TRBD2. The length of the CDR3 is 16 residues. V dropped 3 bases and J dropped 5; count of bases not matched to a gene: 10. CDR1 is KGHSH, CDR2 LQKENI, per germline. CDR3 in amino acids: CASSPGNGRAGDTQYF. DNA of the CDR3: TGTGCCAGCTCACCGGGGAACGGGAGGGCCGGAGATACGCAGTATTTT.

The rearrangement joins TRBV6-2 or TRBV6-3 to TRBJ2-5; the match to TRBD2 covers 8 bases. The CDR3 consists of 16 residues. Germline-derived CDR1 and CDR2 are MNHEY and SVGEGT. The V segment lost 6 bases and the J segment 2 bases; nucleotides outside the gene matches: 11. The CDR3 here is CASSRATSGRQETQYF. The CDR3 region has the DNA TGTGCCAGCAGCCGAGCCACTAGCGGCAGACAAGAGACCCAGTACTTC.

This clone is a singleton in its sample. The CDR3 sequence: CASSELARGLNTEAFF. The CDR3 nucleotides read TGTGCCAGCAGTGAATTGGCTAGGGGGCTGAACACTGAAGCTTTCTTT. V and J are TRBV2 and TRBJ1-1, with TRBD1 identical over 7 bases. This CDR3 is 16 amino acids long. With V trimmed by 2 bases and J by 0 bases, 6 bases remained unmatched. Germline V lookup: CDR1 SNHLY, CDR2 FYNNEI.

V usage is TRBV2 and J usage is TRBJ2-5; 7 nucleotides line up with TRBD1. The length of the CDR3 is 14 residues. Germline CDR1 is SNHLY and CDR2 is FYNNEI. V trimming: 5 bases; J trimming: 2 bases; junction bases outside the gene matches: 5. The CDR3 sequence is CASSPDRLQETQYF. The DNA for the CDR3 is TGTGCCAGCAGTCCGGACAGGTTACAAGAGACCCAGTACTTC.

The CDR3 spells CASSRKGDNTGELFF. The DNA for the CDR3 is TGTGCCAGCTCCCGCAAGGGGGATAACACCGGGGAGCTGTTTTTT. The rearrangement uses TRBV18 and TRBJ2-2; TRBD1 might be the D (6 bases). Germline assignment: CDR1 KGHSH and CDR2 LQKENI. The V and J ends lost 6 bases and 2 bases respectively, with 13 bases between them. This CDR3 is 15 amino acids long.

The V call is TRBV18, the J call TRBJ1-1, with D possibly TRBD1 on 5 matching bases. CDR3 size: 14 residues. Germline V CDR1 and CDR2: KGHSH, LQKENI. V was shortened by 1 base and J by 7 bases, with 13 bases between the two germline ends. This chain's CDR3 is CASSPRVGAVEAFF. In DNA, the CDR3 is TGTGCCAGCTCACCACGGGTAGGGGCGGTTGAAGCTTTCTTT. Variable domain in full (rest from reference TRBV18 and TRBJ1-1): NAGVMQNPRHLVRRRGQEARLRCSPMKGHSHVYWYRQLPEEGLKFMVYLQKENIIDESGMPKERFSAEFPKEGPSILRIQQVVRGDSAAYFCASSPRVGAVEAFFGQGTRLTVV.

V is TRBV5-1 and J is TRBJ1-6; tentative D call: TRBD1 (5 bases). CDR1 is SGHRS and CDR2 is YFSETQ in the germline V gene. This CDR3 contains 15 residues. V lost 1 base and J 14 bases, leaving 19 bases between the germline ends. As DNA, the CDR3 is TGCGCCAGCAGCTTGTATGACGGGGACTCTGGGGCCCTCCACTTT. This codes for CASSLYDGDSGALHF.

The chain uses TRBV10-3 and TRBJ1-5; 7 bases map to TRBD1. The CDR3 has 16 amino acids. Germline trimming cut 10 bases from V and 6 bases from J; bases unmatched to any gene: 18. Germline V gene data show CDR1 as ENHRY and CDR2 as SYGVKD. CDR3: CATAEPDRPTGQPQHF. The CDR3 bases are TGTGCCACCGCTGAACCGGACAGGCCGACGGGTCAGCCCCAGCATTTT.

The chain carries TRBV2 and TRBJ1-1; 7 bases align to TRBD1. Germline-derived CDR1 and CDR2 are SNHLY and FYNNEI. V lost 7 bases and J lost 1; bases outside the gene matches: 6. The CDR3 covers 14 residues. This chain's CDR3 is CASTGQVSNTEAFF. The CDR3 DNA reads TGTGCCAGCACCGGACAGGTTTCGAACACTGAAGCTTTCTTT.

The chain employs TRBV2 and TRBJ1-2; tentatively, D is TRBD1 (5 bases). CDR1 is SNHLY, CDR2 FYNNEI, per germline. CDR3 length: 15 residues. Trimming shortened V by 4 bases and J by 0 bases, and 12 bases separated the two germline ends. The CDR3 coding sequence is TGTGCCAGCAGTGTGGGGAGGGGAGCTAACTATGGCTACACCTTC. Protein sequence: CASSVGRGANYGYTF. The full variable domain, rest sourced from reference TRBV2 and TRBJ1-2, is EPEVTQTPSHQVTQMGQEVILRCVPISNHLYFYWYRQILGQKVEFLVSFYNNEISEKSEIFDDQFSVERPDGSNFTLKIRSTKLEDSAMYFCASSVGRGANYGYTFGSGTRLTVV.

The V and J genes are TRBV28 and TRBJ2-7; 9 nucleotides agree with TRBD2. The CDR3 consists of 14 residues. Germline V CDR1 and CDR2: MDHEN, SYDVKM. J was trimmed by 4 bases and V by 10 bases; bases with no gene match: 11. The CDR3 nucleotides read TGTGCCACGAGGGTTAGCGGGAGTAAATACGAGCAGTACTTC. Its translation is CATRVSGSKYEQYF.

This rearrangement joins TRBV5-1 to TRBJ1-4; D gene ambiguous. V shed 3 bases and J shed 8 bases, with 20 bases lying between them. There are 16 residues in the CDR3. Germline lookup yields CDR1 SGHRS and CDR2 YFSETQ. The CDR3 DNA sequence: TGCGCCAGCAGCTCAAGCCCGACCCGAAGGAGCGAAAAACTGTTTTTT. Amino acid sequence: CASSSSPTRRSEKLFF.

The V call is TRBV10-2, the J call TRBJ1-3, with 9 bases fitting TRBD1. J was trimmed by 4 bases and V by 6 bases; bases with no gene match: 4. This CDR3 is 14 amino acids long. From germline, CDR1 is WSHSY and CDR2 SAAADI. The CDR3 spells CASRGTGRGNTIYF. The CDR3 bases are TGCGCCAGCAGAGGGACAGGGCGGGGAAACACCATATATTTT.

The chain is built from TRBV2 and TRBJ2-7; D remains unclear. The CDR3 length is 12 residues. Germline-derived CDR1 and CDR2 are SNHLY and FYNNEI. The germline V and J ends were trimmed by 4 bases and 3 bases, with 7 bases remaining between them. DNA for the CDR3: TGTGCCAGCAGTGGGAGCAACTACGAGCAGTACTTC. Its protein product is CASSGSNYEQYF.

The gene calls are TRBV7-9 and TRBJ2-5, with 9 bases fitting TRBD1. The CDR3 consists of 16 residues. The trim removed 7 bases at V and 2 bases at J, leaving 11 bases unmatched. Germline V CDR1 and CDR2: SEHNR, FQNEAQ (reference sequence). In nucleotides, the CDR3 is TGTGCCAGCACCCTAGTGACAGGGGGTAGGCAAGAGACCCAGTACTTC. Encoded protein: CASTLVTGGRQETQYF.

This sequence joins TRBV7-2 and TRBJ2-7, with D perhaps TRBD2 (5 bases). V lost 8 bases and J 2 bases, leaving 16 bases between the germline ends. CDR1 is SGHTA and CDR2 is FQGNSA in the germline V gene. CDR3 length: 14 amino acids. The CDR3 sequence is CASRLSGQAYEQYF. CDR3 DNA sequence: TGTGCCAGCCGCCTGAGCGGTCAAGCCTACGAGCAGTACTTC.

The CDR3 spells CASSPGTGGTDYGYTF. The CDR3 nucleotides are TGTGCCAGCAGCCCCGGCACAGGGGGCACGGACTATGGCTACACCTTC. The chain couples TRBV11-1 to TRBJ1-2; 9 bases agree with TRBD1. Germline CDR1 is SGHAT and CDR2 is FQDESV (reference sequence). The CDR3 has 16 amino acids. V lost 5 bases to trimming and J lost 3 bases; unmatched junction nucleotides: 10.

The chain carries TRBV10-3 and TRBJ1-1, with D possibly TRBD1 on 6 matching bases. The ends were cut back, 2 bases at V and 3 bases at J, with 19 bases in the middle. In germline, CDR1 is ENHRY, CDR2 SYGVKD. This CDR3 region has 17 residues. CDR3 DNA: TGTGCCATCAGTGAGGCAGGGGAGACGAGGGGCCACACTGAAGCTTTCTTT. Its translation: CAISEAGETRGHTEAFF.

This clone was observed once. This rearrangement joins TRBV7-3 to TRBJ1-5; D is ambiguous. CDR1 and CDR2 (germline): SGHTA, FQGTGA. CDR3 length: 13 amino acids. V lost 1 base and J 2 bases, leaving 3 bases between the germline ends. CDR3: CASSLSGNQPQHF. The CDR3 region has the DNA TGTGCCAGCAGCTTAAGCGGCAATCAGCCCCAGCATTTT.

This clone was picked up a small number of times. This sample includes further DNA sequences coding for the same CDR3. The chain combines TRBV28 with TRBJ1-3; D call uncertain. V was pared by 1 base and J by 1 base, with 5 bases between. The CDR3 extends over 14 amino acids. The V gene's germline CDR1 is MDHEN and CDR2 SYDVKM. The chain's CDR3 is CASSLSGSGNTIYF. In DNA form, the CDR3 reads TGTGCCAGCAGTTTATCGGGTTCTGGAAACACCATATATTTT.

V is TRBV7-9 and J is TRBJ1-2, with 9 bases that match TRBD1. V shed 2 bases, J shed 2 bases, and the junction held 9 bases outside the gene matches. The V gene's germline CDR1 is SEHNR and CDR2 FQNEAQ (reference sequence). CDR3 length equals 17 residues. The chain's CDR3 is CASSLPISTGGNYGYTF. CDR3 bases: TGTGCCAGCAGCTTACCCATTAGTACAGGGGGCAACTATGGCTACACCTTC.

Comments on this clone: Other nucleotide sequences from this sample produce the same CDR3. The chain couples TRBV18 to TRBJ1-1, with 8 bases fitting TRBD1. V gave up 2 bases and J gave up 0 bases; unmatched junction bases: 2. This CDR3 contains 15 residues. Germline V gene data show CDR1 as KGHSH and CDR2 as LQKENI. The CDR3 reads CASSPGQGLNTEAFF. The DNA for the CDR3 is TGTGCCAGCTCACCAGGACAGGGATTGAACACTGAAGCTTTCTTT. The full variable domain, with the rest looked up from reference TRBV18 and TRBJ1-1, is NAGVMQNPRHLVRRRGQEARLRCSPMKGHSHVYWYRQLPEEGLKFMVYLQKENIIDESGMPKERFSAEFPKEGPSILRIQQVVRGDSAAYFCASSPGQGLNTEAFFGQGTRLTVV.

This chain uses TRBV4-2 with TRBJ1-2; 12 bases map to TRBD1. Trimming took 5 bases from V and 3 from J; bases not matched to a gene: 7. The CDR3 runs to 16 residues. Germline lookup yields CDR1 LGHNA and CDR2 YNFKEQ. CDR3 protein: CASSGGTGGADYGYTF. CDR3 bases: TGTGCCAGCAGCGGCGGGACAGGGGGCGCGGACTATGGCTACACCTTC.

The chain carries TRBV5-5 and TRBJ1-6; D not resolved. Germline values: CDR1 SGHKS, CDR2 YYEKEE (reference sequence). The CDR3 length is 12 residues. V shed 0 bases and J shed 13 bases, with 8 bases lying between them. CDR3 amino acids: CASSLVEGPLHF. For the CDR3, the DNA is TGTGCCAGCAGCTTGGTGGAGGGCCCCCTCCACTTT.

CDR3 nucleotides: TGTGCCAGCAGCCCCGAGGGGGTAGTGGGACGAGATACGCAGTATTTT. It specifies CASSPEGVVGRDTQYF. V usage is TRBV7-2 and J usage is TRBJ2-3; tentative D call: TRBD1 (6 bases). From germline, CDR1 is SGHTA and CDR2 FQGNSA. The V end lost 5 bases, the J end lost 5 bases, and 20 bases lay between the germline ends. This CDR3 has 16 residues. The full variable domain, with the rest looked up from reference TRBV7-2 and TRBJ2-3, is GAGVSQSPSNKVTEKGKDVELRCDPISGHTALYWYRQSLGQGLEFLIYFQGNSAPDKSGLPSDRFSAERTGGSVSTLTIQRTQQEDSAVYLCASSPEGVVGRDTQYFGPGTRLTVL.

The J gene is TRBJ1-1, the V gene TRBV4-1, with D possibly TRBD1 on 6 matching bases. V shed 1 base and J shed 5 bases, with 8 bases lying between them. The germline V gene has CDR1 MGHRA and CDR2 YSYEKL. CDR3 length: 13 residues. CDR3 DNA sequence: TGCGCCAGCAGCCAAGTAACAGGGACTGAAGCTTTCTTT. Protein: CASSQVTGTEAFF.